This TCR beta chain is drawn from a study of T cell clusters in autoimmune cytopenias. Looking at the study overall: The mean age of healthy donor controls was approximately 56 years, the median about 60 years.

Remarks on this clonotype: Its specificity is not known.

TRB rearrangements were amplified by touch-down multiplex PCR with mixed TRB-A/B primers. One entry per CDR3 protein, without DNA, is what TCRdb gives after re-calling the multiplex PCR reads. In total, the table holds around 11,000 distinct CDR3 sequences. Broader study findings: Primary autoimmune cytopenia patients appeared to lack physiological T cell clusters present in healthy donors.

Each sample's input was 250 ng genomic DNA, 38,000 or so genome equivalents. These data were likewise used in another study, on T cell repertoires in aging, cancer and after chemotherapy. That publication notes: Repeat sampling of healthy donors over several months to years showed clear clonal overlap. Healthy donors lost TCR diversity with age mainly through richness, cancer patients through richness and evenness.

Sequenced sample: peripheral blood. This TCR was sampled from a human donor in good health.

CDR3 protein: CASRPGLAGDNEQFF. This rearrangement joins TRBV13 to TRBJ2-1; the TCRdb call, TRBD2, lacks DNA for checking. CDR3 size: 15 residues. The germline V gene has CDR1 PRHDT and CDR2 FYEKMQ (reference sequence).